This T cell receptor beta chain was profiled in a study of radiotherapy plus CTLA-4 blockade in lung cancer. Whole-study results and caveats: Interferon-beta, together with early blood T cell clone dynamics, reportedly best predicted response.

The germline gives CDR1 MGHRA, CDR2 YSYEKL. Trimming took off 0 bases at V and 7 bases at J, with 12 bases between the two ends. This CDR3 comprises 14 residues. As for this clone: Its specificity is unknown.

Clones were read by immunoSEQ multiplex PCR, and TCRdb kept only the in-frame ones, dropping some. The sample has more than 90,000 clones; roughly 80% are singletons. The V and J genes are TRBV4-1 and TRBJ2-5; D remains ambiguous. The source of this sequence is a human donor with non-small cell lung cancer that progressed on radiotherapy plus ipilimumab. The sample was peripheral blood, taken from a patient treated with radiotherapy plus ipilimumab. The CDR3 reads CASSQDLNEGTQYF. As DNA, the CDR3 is TGCGCCAGCAGCCAAGACCTTAACGAAGGGACCCAGTACTTC.